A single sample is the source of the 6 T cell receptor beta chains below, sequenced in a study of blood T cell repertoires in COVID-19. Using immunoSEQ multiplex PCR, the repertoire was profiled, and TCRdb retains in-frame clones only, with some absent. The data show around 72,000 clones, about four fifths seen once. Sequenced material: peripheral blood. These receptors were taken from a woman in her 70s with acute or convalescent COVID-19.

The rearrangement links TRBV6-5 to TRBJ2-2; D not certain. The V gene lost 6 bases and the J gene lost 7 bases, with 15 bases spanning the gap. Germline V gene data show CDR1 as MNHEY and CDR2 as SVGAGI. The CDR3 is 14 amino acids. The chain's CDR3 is CASSLDDFGGELFF. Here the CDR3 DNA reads TGTGCCAGCAGCCTGGATGACTTTGGCGGGGAGCTGTTTTTT.

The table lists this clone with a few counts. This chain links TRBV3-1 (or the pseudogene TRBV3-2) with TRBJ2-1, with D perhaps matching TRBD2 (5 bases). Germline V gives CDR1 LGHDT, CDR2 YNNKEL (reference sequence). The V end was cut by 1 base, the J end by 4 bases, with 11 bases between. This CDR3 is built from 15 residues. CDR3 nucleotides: TGTGCCAGCAGCCAAGCCAATGGAGGTTACAATGAGCAGTTCTTC. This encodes CASSQANGGYNEQFF.

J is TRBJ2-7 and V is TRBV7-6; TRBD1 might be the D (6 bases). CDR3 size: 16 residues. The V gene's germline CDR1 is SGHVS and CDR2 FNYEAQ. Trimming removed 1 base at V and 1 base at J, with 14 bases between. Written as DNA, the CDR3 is TGTGCCAGCAGCTTAGGGATTGGGCAGGGGTCCTACGAGCAGTACTTC. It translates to CASSLGIGQGSYEQYF. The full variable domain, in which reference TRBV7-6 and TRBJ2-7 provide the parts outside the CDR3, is GAGVSQSPRYKVTKRGQDVALRCDPISGHVSLYWYRQALGQGPEFLTYFNYEAQQDKSGLPNDRFSAERPEGSISTLTIQRTEQRDSAMYRCASSLGIGQGSYEQYFGPGTRLTVT.

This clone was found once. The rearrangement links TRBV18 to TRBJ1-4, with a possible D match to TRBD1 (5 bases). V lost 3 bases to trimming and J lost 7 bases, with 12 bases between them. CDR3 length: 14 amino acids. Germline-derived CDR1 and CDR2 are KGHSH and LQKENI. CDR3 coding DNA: TGTGCCAGCTCACCCCCGACAGCCAGTGAAAAACTGTTTTTT. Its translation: CASSPPTASEKLFF.

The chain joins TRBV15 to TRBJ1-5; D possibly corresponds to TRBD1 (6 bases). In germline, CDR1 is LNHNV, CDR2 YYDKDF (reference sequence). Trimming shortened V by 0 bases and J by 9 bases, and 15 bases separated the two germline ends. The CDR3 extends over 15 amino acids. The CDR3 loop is CATSREQGPPSPQHF. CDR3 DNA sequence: TGTGCCACCAGCAGAGAACAGGGACCCCCCTCGCCCCAGCATTTT.

CDR3 DNA: TGTGCCAGCAGTCCACAACAGGCCCCCTACACCGGGGAGCTGTTTTTT. Its translation: CASSPQQAPYTGELFF. This chain uses TRBV27 with TRBJ2-2; D possibly corresponds to TRBD1 (5 bases). Germline CDR1 is MNHEY and CDR2 is SMNVEV (reference sequence). This CDR3 is 16 amino acids long. V gave up 5 bases and J gave up 3 bases, with 16 bases separating them.